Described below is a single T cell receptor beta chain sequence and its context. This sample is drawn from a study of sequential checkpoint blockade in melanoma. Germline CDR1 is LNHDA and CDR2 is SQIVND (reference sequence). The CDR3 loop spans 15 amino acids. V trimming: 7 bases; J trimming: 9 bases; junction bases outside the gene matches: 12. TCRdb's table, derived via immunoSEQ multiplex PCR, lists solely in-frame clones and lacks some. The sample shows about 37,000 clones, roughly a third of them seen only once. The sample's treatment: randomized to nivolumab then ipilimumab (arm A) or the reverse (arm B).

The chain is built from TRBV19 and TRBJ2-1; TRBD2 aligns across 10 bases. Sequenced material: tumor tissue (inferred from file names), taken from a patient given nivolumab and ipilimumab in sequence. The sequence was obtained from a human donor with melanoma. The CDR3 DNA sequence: TGTGCCAGTAAGTCGTCTAGCGGGAGCGGGAGTGAGCAGTTCTTC. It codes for CASKSSSGSGSEQFF.